Detailed here is one TCR beta chain. The method was immunoSEQ multiplex PCR; TCRdb's version includes in-frame clones alone and lacks a portion of them. This table holds some 140,000 clones, approximately 81% found once. CDR3 length: 13 amino acids. CDR1 and CDR2 from the germline V gene are SGHAT and FQNNGV. V lost 5 bases to trimming and J lost 12 bases, with 19 bases between them. This specimen comes from a study of blood T cell repertoires in COVID-19. The chain has TRBV11-2 and TRBJ1-2; D is perhaps TRBD1 (6 bases). The TCR comes from a man aged 35 to 55 with acute COVID-19. Sequencing input: PBMCs or T cells enriched from blood (not recorded which). The CDR3 nucleotides are TGTGCCAGCAGCCCTGACAGGCTCCTGGCTAACACCTTC. Amino acid sequence: CASSPDRLLANTF.